This T cell receptor (beta chain) was observed in a study of shared clonotypes between healthy human individuals. Donors had no recently reported acute infections or vaccinations and were HIV-negative. This CDR3 comprises 12 residues. The V gene lost 2 bases and the J gene lost 13 bases, with 13 bases spanning the gap. The germline gives CDR1 SGHKS, CDR2 YYEKEE (reference sequence). The data were produced by immunoSEQ multiplex PCR, yet TCRdb's version contains in-frame clones alone and is incomplete. The sample records nearly 1 million clones, over 75% being singletons. The material sequenced was memory CD4+ T cells sorted from blood. Indicated subset: CD45RA-negative fraction. The sequence came from a young man in good health. The gene calls are TRBV5-5 and TRBJ2-1, with a possible D match to TRBD2 (6 bases). The CDR3, as DNA: TGTGCCAGCAGCTTCTTAGCGGATTTACAGTTCTTC. Translating gives CASSFLADLQFF.